These T cell receptor beta chains were read from a single sample in a study of human T cells and chemical hapten exposure. From the RACE reads, TCRdb called clonotypes with MiXCR, one entry per CDR3 protein. The sample carries more than 75,000 distinct CDR3 sequences, about a tenth recorded once. Here the sequenced sample was whole blood, taken in connection with sensitization to the hapten diphenylcyclopropenone (DPC). All receptors come from a woman aged 40 to 55 with alopecia areata. Some clones in this sample may be carry-over from other donors' samples. Each CDR3 is given with its conserved first and last residue. Fields, in order: D gene, J gene, clone size, V gene, CDR3 DNA, CDR3 protein. D genes are given only for firm matches. Not every row has a clone size; where given, it reads once, few, many or a size class.

D: NA; J: TRBJ2-1; size: NA; V: TRBV29-1; DNA: TGCAGCGTCCTAGAAAATGAGCAGTTCTTC; CDR3: CSVLENEQFF
D: NA; J: TRBJ2-6; size: few; V: TRBV29-1; DNA: TGCAGCGCCCAAGGTGGGGGCTCTGGGGCCAACGTCCTGACTTTC; CDR3: CSAQGGGSGANVLTF
D: NA; J: TRBJ2-7; size: NA; V: TRBV28; DNA: TGTGCCAGCACCACGGCCTACGAGCAGTACTTC; CDR3: CASTTAYEQYF
D: NA; J: TRBJ2-1; size: many; V: TRBV6-6; DNA: TGTGCCAGCAGTCAGGGGATCAATGAGCAGTTCTTC; CDR3: CASSQGINEQFF
D: TRBD2; J: TRBJ2-7; size: NA; V: TRBV6-5; DNA: TGTGCCAGCAGTCGGACTAGCGGGAGCCACTACGAGCAGTACTTC; CDR3: CASSRTSGSHYEQYF
D: TRBD2; J: TRBJ2-1; size: NA; V: TRBV12-3/TRBV12-4; DNA: TGTGCCAGCAGGCCAGGACTAGCGGGAGATGAGCAGTTCTTC; CDR3: CASRPGLAGDEQFF
D: NA; J: TRBJ2-5; size: many; V: TRBV7-2; DNA: TGTGCCAGCAGCTTAGCCCAGTTAAAAGAGACCCAGTACTTC; CDR3: CASSLAQLKETQYF
D: NA; J: TRBJ2-7; size: many; V: TRBV29-1; DNA: TGCAGCGTTGAAGATCCGCAGAAAGAGAGCTCCTACGAGCAGTACTTC; CDR3: CSVEDPQKESSYEQYF
D: NA; J: TRBJ2-1; size: few; V: TRBV9; DNA: TGTGCCAGCAGCGTAGCGGGGGAAACTTACAATGAGCAGTTCTTC; CDR3: CASSVAGETYNEQFF
D: NA; J: TRBJ2-5; size: NA; V: TRBV4-3; DNA: TGCGCCAGCAGCCAAGATCGGGCATCCGAAGAGACCCAGTACTTC; CDR3: CASSQDRASEETQYF
D: NA; J: TRBJ1-1; size: many; V: TRBV12-3/TRBV12-4; DNA: TGTGCCAGCAGCCACCTCAGTGATACTGAAGCTTTCTTT; CDR3: CASSHLSDTEAFF
D: NA; J: TRBJ2-5; size: NA; V: TRBV20-1; DNA: TGCAGTGCTAGCCCCCTTGGGGGACAAGAGACCCAGTACTTC; CDR3: CSASPLGGQETQYF
D: TRBD2; J: TRBJ2-3; size: few; V: TRBV20-1; DNA: TGCAGTGCTAGAGATCGAACTAGCGGCCACACAGATACGCAGTATTTT; CDR3: CSARDRTSGHTDTQYF
D: TRBD1; J: TRBJ1-5; size: many; V: TRBV2; DNA: TGTGCCAGCAGTGAAGCCCACAGGGGAGACAATCAGCCCCAGCATTTT; CDR3: CASSEAHRGDNQPQHF
D: NA; J: TRBJ2-7; size: many; V: TRBV3-1; DNA: TGTGCCAGCAGCCCCGGGGGGCTAGCGGTTTACGAGCAGTACTTC; CDR3: CASSPGGLAVYEQYF
D: TRBD2; J: TRBJ2-5; size: few; V: TRBV4-2; DNA: TGTGCCAGCAGCCCGGGGACTAGCGGGTTCCAAGAGACCCAGTACTTC; CDR3: CASSPGTSGFQETQYF
D: NA; J: TRBJ2-2; size: few; V: TRBV20-1; DNA: TGCAGTGTATATGCCCTCGGCGGGGAGCTGTTTTTT; CDR3: CSVYALGGELFF
D: NA; J: TRBJ1-1; size: many; V: TRBV29-1; DNA: TGCAGCGTCCAACGAAGCACGGGGGTAGCTTTCTTT; CDR3: CSVQRSTGVAFF
D: NA; J: TRBJ1-3; size: NA; V: TRBV28; DNA: TGTGCCAGCAGTCGGGGTGGCCGCAACACAGGAAACACCATATATTTT; CDR3: CASSRGGRNTGNTIYF
D: TRBD1; J: TRBJ1-2; size: NA; V: TRBV3-1; DNA: TGTGCCAGCAGCCACGCGACAGGGGGAAATGGCTACACCTTC; CDR3: CASSHATGGNGYTF